One and the same sample provided the 14 T cell receptor beta chains below, sequenced in a study of beta chain features in type 1 diabetes. Study-level results: TCRB CDR3s from Type 1 diabetes patients were moderately but significantly shorter in all four CD4+ subsets.

Expressed TCRB transcripts were sequenced because the isolated RNA had all been reverse transcribed beforehand. Sequenced by immunoSEQ multiplex PCR; TCRdb stores in-frame clones only, minus some. This sample carries 150,000 to 200,000 clones, 8% to 8.5% of them seen once, and the ten largest clones take approximately 0.56%. These receptors lack a known antigen. The specimen was central memory CD4+ T cells from blood. Receptors originate from a woman aged 18-29 years with type 1 diabetes.

In its sample, this clone was seen a few times. The chain employs TRBV29-1 and TRBJ2-2; 14 bases are shared with TRBD2. The trim removed 7 bases at V and 1 base at J, leaving 8 bases unmatched. CDR3 size: 17 residues. Germline CDR1 is SQVTM and CDR2 is ANQGSEA. The chain's CDR3 is CSAVTSGRALNTGELFF. As DNA, the CDR3 is TGCAGCGCGGTGACTAGCGGGAGGGCCTTGAACACCGGGGAGCTGTTTTTT.

This clone was picked up a small number of times. The chain recombines TRBV7-8 with TRBJ2-6; TRBD1 matches 10 bases. The germline CDR1 and CDR2 sequences are SGHVS and FQNEAQ. This CDR3 spans 17 amino acids. The trim removed 5 bases at V and 3 bases at J, leaving 7 bases unmatched. DNA for the CDR3: TGTGCCAGCAGCCCGACGACAGGGGGCGGTGGGGCCAACGTCCTGACTTTC. Its translation is CASSPTTGGGGANVLTF.

The table lists this clone with a few counts. This chain connects TRBV14 to TRBJ2-7; the match to TRBD1 covers 7 bases. This CDR3 is built from 14 residues. V dropped 5 bases and J dropped 3; count of bases not matched to a gene: 7. The germline V gene encodes CDR1 SGHDN and CDR2 FVKESK. CDR3 sequence (DNA): TGTGCCAGCAGCGCTCGACAGGGATTCTACGAGCAGTACTTC. Its protein product is CASSARQGFYEQYF.

In its sample, this clone was seen a few times. The chain employs TRBV4-1 and TRBJ2-5, with 7 bases matching TRBD1. This CDR3 spans 16 amino acids. Germline V gives CDR1 MGHRA, CDR2 YSYEKL. The V gene end was trimmed by 1 base and the J gene end by 3 bases; junction bases not matched to a gene: 8. The CDR3 region is CASSQGQGSGKETQYF. The CDR3 DNA sequence: TGCGCCAGCAGCCAAGGACAGGGAAGTGGGAAAGAGACCCAGTACTTC.

CDR3 sequence (DNA): TGCGCCAGCAGCTTGAGGGGAGACAGGGCTACAGATACGCAGTATTTT. This encodes CASSLRGDRATDTQYF. The chain combines TRBV5-1 with TRBJ2-3, with 7 bases fitting TRBD1. The CDR3 contains 16 residues. Germline lookup yields CDR1 SGHRS and CDR2 YFSETQ. V trimming: 1 base; J trimming: 3 bases; junction bases outside the gene matches: 8.

The chain carries TRBV23-1 and TRBJ2-5; 11 positions agree with TRBD1. The J call is doubtful: the DNA matches TRBJ2-7 better. TRBV23-1 is an ORF, and what it does is uncertain. The CDR3 contains 13 residues. The CDR3 DNA reads TGCGCCAGCGGGACAGGGGGAGACCACGAGCAGTACTTC. Its translation: CASGTGGDHEQYF.

This clone was detected a few times. The chain employs TRBV18 and TRBJ1-1, with D perhaps TRBD1 (5 bases). The CDR3 sequence is 13 residues long. V lost 3 bases, J lost 8 bases, and 13 bases lay in between. Germline assignment: CDR1 KGHSH and CDR2 LQKENI. In DNA, the CDR3 is TGTGCCAGCTCACCCCGGACAATTCCGGAAGCTTTCTTT. Residues: CASSPRTIPEAFF.

This clone showed up just a few times. The chain uses TRBV10-3 and TRBJ2-2; TRBD1 matches 7 bases. V lost 2 bases, J lost 1 base, and 4 bases stayed unmatched. This CDR3 is 16 amino acids long. Looked up from germline, CDR1 is ENHRY and CDR2 is SYGVKD. This CDR3 is CAISETRTGNTGELFF. CDR3 coding DNA: TGTGCCATCAGTGAGACCCGGACAGGGAACACCGGGGAGCTGTTTTTT.

This chain links TRBV11-3 with TRBJ1-1, with 7 bases matching TRBD1. Germline-derived CDR1 and CDR2 are SGHNT and YENEEA. The CDR3 extends over 13 amino acids. With 5 bases clipped from V and 9 bases from J, the junction kept 9 bases outside the gene matches. The CDR3 protein is CASSEGQKLKAFF. CDR3 coding DNA: TGTGCCAGCAGCGAGGGACAGAAGTTAAAAGCTTTCTTT.

This clone was seen a handful of times. The V call is TRBV4-3, the J call TRBJ2-5; 10 bases fit TRBD2. J lost 5 bases, V lost 4 bases, and 10 bases had no gene match. The CDR3 covers 16 residues. The germline V gene encodes CDR1 LGHNA and CDR2 YSLEER. The CDR3 region has the DNA TGCGCCAGCAGCCGTTCTAGCGGGAGTACTCTGGAGACCCAGTACTTC. Translation: CASSRSSGSTLETQYF.

This clone was seen only a few times. In DNA form, the CDR3 reads TGTGCCAGCAGCGCAGGGCCGAACACCGGGGAGCTGTTTTTT. Encoded protein: CASSAGPNTGELFF. V and J are TRBV30 and TRBJ2-2; possibly TRBD1 for D (5 bases). CDR3 length equals 14 residues. CDR1 is GTSNPN, CDR2 SVGIG, per germline (reference sequence). The germline V and J ends were trimmed by 8 bases and 0 bases, with 13 bases remaining between them. The full variable domain, rest sourced from reference TRBV30 and TRBJ2-2, is SQTIHQWPATLVQPVGSPLSLECTVEGTSNPNLYWYRQAAGRGLQLLFYSVGIGQISSEVPQNLSASRPQDRQFILSSKKLLLSDSGFYLCASSAGPNTGELFFGEGSRLTVL.

This chain uses TRBV5-1 with TRBJ1-1; no definite D call. Germline values: CDR1 SGHRS, CDR2 YFSETQ. V shed 4 bases and J shed 1 base, with 8 bases lying between them. The CDR3 totals 13 residues. CDR3: CASSTVQNTEAFF. Here the CDR3 DNA reads TGCGCCAGCAGCACCGTACAGAACACTGAAGCTTTCTTT.

This clone appeared many times. This chain links TRBV7-9 with TRBJ2-5, with D maybe TRBD1 (5 bases). Trimming left V 4 bases short and J 2 bases short, with 8 bases between. The germline CDR1 and CDR2 sequences are SEHNR and FQNEAQ (reference sequence). This CDR3 is 13 amino acids long. The CDR3 here is CASSYRTQETQYF. In nucleotides, the CDR3 is TGTGCCAGCAGCTACAGGACACAAGAGACCCAGTACTTC.

There are a few counts of this clone. The chain uses TRBV5-4 and TRBJ2-4, with TRBD1 matching over 7 bases. This CDR3 contains 15 residues. CDR1 and CDR2 (germline): SGHNT, YYREEE (reference sequence). The junction had 10 bases not matched to a gene; V was cut back by 4 bases and J by 6 bases. CDR3 region: CASSDDRAGGNIQYF. CDR3 coding DNA: TGTGCCAGCAGCGATGACAGGGCCGGAGGAAACATTCAGTACTTC.